These T cell receptor beta chains were read from a single sample in a study of T cell responses to AZD1222 COVID-19 vaccine. The protocol was immunoSEQ multiplex PCR, while the TCRdb copy is restricted to in-frame clones and leaves out a portion. The sample contains 80,000 to 100,000 clones, around 89% of which appear only once. Specimen: peripheral blood, collected 28 days after the second AZD1222 dose. The receptor source for this set is an adult who received the AZD1222 COVID-19 vaccine. Each CDR3 is given with its conserved first and last residue. Fields, in order: V gene, D gene, clone size, J gene, CDR3 DNA, CDR3 protein. The D gene is left open where the match is weak. The size field is filled for only some rows; it gives once, few, many or a size class.

V: TRBV2
D: -
size: -
J: TRBJ1-2
DNA: TGTGCCAGCAGAGATATGGAGGCCGGGAACTATGGCTACACCTTC
CDR3: CASRDMEAGNYGYTF

V: TRBV6-1
D: -
size: -
J: TRBJ2-6
DNA: TGTGCCAGCAGTGAAGATGAGGCCTCTGGGGCCAACGTCCTGACTTTC
CDR3: CASSEDEASGANVLTF

V: TRBV29-1
D: -
size: -
J: TRBJ1-5
DNA: TGCAGCGTTGTCGAGACAGGCACGGGACAGCCCCAGCATTTT
CDR3: CSVVETGTGQPQHF

V: TRBV5-1
D: TRBD1
size: -
J: TRBJ2-1
DNA: TGCGCCAGCAGCTCACTAAGGACAGGGGTCTACAATGAGCAGTTCTTC
CDR3: CASSSLRTGVYNEQFF

V: TRBV9
D: TRBD1
size: -
J: TRBJ1-2
DNA: TGTGCCAGCAGCGTAGAGGGACAGGGAATAGATGGCTACACCTTC
CDR3: CASSVEGQGIDGYTF

V: TRBV7-8
D: -
size: -
J: TRBJ2-7
DNA: TGTGCCAGCAGCCCCTGGGGGGAGCAGTACTTC
CDR3: CASSPWGEQYF

V: TRBV7-9
D: -
size: few
J: TRBJ1-2
DNA: TGTGCCAGCAGCCCCCAGGGACACTATGGCTACACCTTC
CDR3: CASSPQGHYGYTF

V: TRBV4-2
D: -
size: -
J: TRBJ1-1
DNA: TGTGCCAGCAGCCAAGATAGGCAGCCTAACACTGAAGCTTTCTTT
CDR3: CASSQDRQPNTEAFF

V: TRBV7-8
D: -
size: -
J: TRBJ1-6
DNA: TGTGCCAGCAGCTCGGACAGAGTCTCCTATAATTCACCCCTCCACTTT
CDR3: CASSSDRVSYNSPLHF

V: TRBV21-1
D: -
size: -
J: TRBJ1-6
DNA: TGTGCCAGCAGCAAAAACTCTAGGGGAGAGTCACCCCTCCACTTT
CDR3: CASSKNSRGESPLHF

V: TRBV5-8
D: -
size: -
J: TRBJ1-4
DNA: TGTGCCAGCAGCCAGCACAGGGCTCAAAAACTGTTTTTT
CDR3: CASSQHRAQKLFF

V: TRBV4-3
D: -
size: -
J: TRBJ2-7
DNA: TGCGCCAGCAGCCAAGATCTTCGGGACAACGAGCAGTACTTC
CDR3: CASSQDLRDNEQYF

V: TRBV3-1/TRBV3-2
D: TRBD1
size: -
J: TRBJ1-1
DNA: TGTGCCAGCAGCGCTCAGGACAGGGACACTGAAGCTTTCTTT
CDR3: CASSAQDRDTEAFF

V: TRBV7-9
D: -
size: -
J: TRBJ1-2
DNA: TGTGCCAGCAGCTCCCGGGACACCACTCACTATGGCTACACCTTC
CDR3: CASSSRDTTHYGYTF

V: TRBV5-1
D: -
size: -
J: TRBJ1-1
DNA: TGCGCCAGCAGCGGGGTGGGGTACACTGAAGCTTTCTTT
CDR3: CASSGVGYTEAFF

V: TRBV11-3
D: -
size: -
J: TRBJ2-1
DNA: TGTGCCAGCAGCCGAGACCCTCTCCAGTACAATGAGCAGTTCTTC
CDR3: CASSRDPLQYNEQFF

V: TRBV5-1
D: TRBD1
size: -
J: TRBJ1-5
DNA: TGCGCCAGCAGCTTGGGGCCTTCAGGGGGGAGCAATCAGCCCCAGCATTTT
CDR3: CASSLGPSGGSNQPQHF

V: TRBV21-1
D: -
size: once
J: TRBJ2-1
DNA: TGTGCCAGCAGCAAAGAGCGACTAGCGGGAGTACAAAATTGGTACAATGAGCAGTTCTTC
CDR3: CASSKERLAGVQNWYNEQFF

V: TRBV7-3
D: -
size: -
J: TRBJ2-1
DNA: TGTGCCAGCAGCTCCACGGAGGGGGGTGAGCAGTTCTTC
CDR3: CASSSTEGGEQFF

V: TRBV6-1
D: -
size: -
J: TRBJ2-1
DNA: TGTGCCAGCAGTGAAATCGGGAGCAGCTCCTACAATGAGCAGTTCTTC
CDR3: CASSEIGSSSYNEQFF

V: TRBV20-1
D: -
size: -
J: TRBJ1-6
DNA: TGCAGTGCTAGTTCAGGTCTAAATTCACCCCTCCACTTT
CDR3: CSASSGLNSPLHF

V: TRBV6-5
D: -
size: -
J: TRBJ2-7
DNA: TGTGCCAGCAGTTACTCGAGGCGGGTCAGCTCCTACGAGCAGTACTTC
CDR3: CASSYSRRVSSYEQYF

V: TRBV12-3/TRBV12-4
D: TRBD2
size: -
J: TRBJ2-3
DNA: TGTGCCAGCACCCGGGGGGGCACAGATACGCAGTATTTT
CDR3: CASTRGGTDTQYF

V: TRBV2
D: -
size: few
J: TRBJ1-1
DNA: TGTGCCAGCAGTGAGGTTGTGGCTTCGAGGACTGAAGCTTTCTTT
CDR3: CASSEVVASRTEAFF

V: TRBV6-5
D: -
size: -
J: TRBJ1-5
DNA: TGTGCCAGCAGTTCGAACCTAAATCAGCCCCAGCATTTT
CDR3: CASSSNLNQPQHF

V: TRBV27
D: -
size: -
J: TRBJ1-6
DNA: TGTGCCAGCAGTTTGGGCAGGGTAGGCTCACCCCTCCACTTT
CDR3: CASSLGRVGSPLHF

V: TRBV7-2
D: -
size: -
J: TRBJ2-1
DNA: TGTGCCAGCCGGCGGGGCTCCTACAATGAGCAGTTCTTC
CDR3: CASRRGSYNEQFF

V: TRBV4-2
D: TRBD1
size: once
J: TRBJ1-4
DNA: TGTGCCAGCAGCCAAGGGACAGGGGGCTTTGGGGATGAAAAACTGTTTTTT
CDR3: CASSQGTGGFGDEKLFF

V: TRBV14
D: TRBD1
size: -
J: TRBJ1-1
DNA: TGTGCCAGCAGCCCTGGGACAGGGGAAACTGAAGCTTTCTTT
CDR3: CASSPGTGETEAFF

V: TRBV5-1
D: -
size: -
J: TRBJ1-1
DNA: TGCGCCAGCAGCTTGGTGACAGGGAACACTGAAGCTTTCTTT
CDR3: CASSLVTGNTEAFF

V: TRBV12-5
D: -
size: -
J: TRBJ1-3
DNA: TGTGCTAGTGGTTTGGGATCTGGAAACACCATATATTTT
CDR3: CASGLGSGNTIYF

V: TRBV27
D: -
size: -
J: TRBJ1-1
DNA: TGTGCCAGCAACCCCGGCCCTCAGGTTATCAACACTGAAGCTTTCTTT
CDR3: CASNPGPQVINTEAFF

V: TRBV9
D: TRBD1
size: -
J: TRBJ1-6
DNA: TGTGCCAGCAGCGCCCATCCAATTACAGGGGGCTCACCCCTCCACTTT
CDR3: CASSAHPITGGSPLHF

V: TRBV5-4
D: -
size: -
J: TRBJ2-7
DNA: TGTGCCAGCAGCTTGGAGGCGGGGACTCCAGGTGGATTC
CDR3: CASSLEAGTPGGF

V: TRBV18
D: -
size: once
J: TRBJ1-2
DNA: TGTGCCAGCTCACCAGGGGTTCTTCAGGATGGCTACACCTTC
CDR3: CASSPGVLQDGYTF

V: TRBV10-3
D: TRBD2
size: -
J: TRBJ2-2
DNA: TGTGCCATCAGTTTGGCCCCTAGCGGCAACACCGGGGAGCTGTTTTTT
CDR3: CAISLAPSGNTGELFF

V: TRBV2
D: -
size: -
J: TRBJ2-5
DNA: TGTGCCAGCACCGAGCTAGCGTTCCAGTACTTC
CDR3: CASTELAFQYF

V: TRBV7-9
D: -
size: -
J: TRBJ1-5
DNA: TGTGCCAGCAGCTTAGCGGAGTCGGGGGACCAGCCCCAGCATTTT
CDR3: CASSLAESGDQPQHF

V: TRBV21-1
D: -
size: -
J: TRBJ1-6
DNA: TGTGCCAGGGGGACAGTGCCTGCTGAATCACCCCTCCACTTT
CDR3: CARGTVPAESPLHF

V: TRBV2
D: -
size: -
J: TRBJ2-5
DNA: TGTGCCAGCAGTGAAATAACCGACCAAGAGACCCAGTACTTC
CDR3: CASSEITDQETQYF

V: TRBV4-2
D: -
size: -
J: TRBJ1-2
DNA: TGTGCCAGCAGCCAAGATCGCACTAACTATGGCTACACCTTC
CDR3: CASSQDRTNYGYTF

V: TRBV2
D: TRBD2
size: -
J: TRBJ2-3
DNA: TGTGCCAGCAGTTCAGGATTAGCGGGTTCAACAGATACGCAGTATTTT
CDR3: CASSSGLAGSTDTQYF

V: TRBV3-1/TRBV3-2
D: -
size: -
J: TRBJ1-4
DNA: TGTGCCAGCAGTCCCGACCCTACACGGATTGGTGAAAAACTGTTTTTT
CDR3: CASSPDPTRIGEKLFF

V: TRBV3-1/TRBV3-2
D: -
size: -
J: TRBJ1-1
DNA: TGTGCCAGCAGCCGACCCCGGGAGGGGGGGACTGAAGCTTTCTTT
CDR3: CASSRPREGGTEAFF

V: TRBV2
D: -
size: once
J: TRBJ2-1
DNA: TGTGCCAGCAGTGAAAGGGTGGCACACTACAATGAGCAGTTCTTC
CDR3: CASSERVAHYNEQFF

V: TRBV1
D: -
size: -
J: TRBJ2-1
DNA: TGCACCAGCGGAAACCGGGACCTCTACAATGAGCAGTTCTTC
CDR3: CTSGNRDLYNEQFF

V: TRBV2
D: -
size: -
J: TRBJ1-5
DNA: TGTGCCAGCAGTGATACAGGGTATCAGCCCCAGCATTTT
CDR3: CASSDTGYQPQHF

V: TRBV30
D: -
size: -
J: TRBJ1-4
DNA: TGTGCCTGGAGTTGGTTAAGGGGCGCGAATGAAAAACTGTTTTTT
CDR3: CAWSWLRGANEKLFF

V: TRBV6-5
D: TRBD1
size: -
J: TRBJ1-1
DNA: TGTGCCGTCCTGGGACAGCAGAACACTGAAGCTTTCTTT
CDR3: CAVLGQQNTEAFF

V: TRBV7-9
D: TRBD1
size: -
J: TRBJ1-2
DNA: TGTGCCAGCAGCTGGGACAGGGAGTATGGCTACACCTTC
CDR3: CASSWDREYGYTF

V: TRBV10-3
D: -
size: -
J: TRBJ1-1
DNA: TGTGCCATCTCGAGACAGAAGAACACTGAAGCTTTCTTT
CDR3: CAISRQKNTEAFF

V: TRBV6-5
D: -
size: -
J: TRBJ2-1
DNA: TGTGCCAGCAGTTACAGGCCTTTCTACAATGAGCAGTTCTTC
CDR3: CASSYRPFYNEQFF

V: TRBV4-2
D: -
size: -
J: TRBJ2-3
DNA: TGTGCCAGCAGCCAAGAGAGTCGAGGAGGCGGTGGGGATACGCAGTATTTT
CDR3: CASSQESRGGGGDTQYF

V: TRBV29-1
D: TRBD1
size: -
J: TRBJ1-1
DNA: TGCAGCGTTGGCGCAGGGGGCTTGAACACTGAAGCTTTCTTT
CDR3: CSVGAGGLNTEAFF

V: TRBV24-1
D: -
size: -
J: TRBJ1-4
DNA: TGTGCCACCCTGGGGGCAGCAACTAATGAAAAACTGTTTTTT
CDR3: CATLGAATNEKLFF

V: TRBV5-1
D: -
size: -
J: TRBJ2-5
DNA: TGCGCCAGCAGCTTGTTGCTAGCGTCATTCCAAGAGACCCAGTACTTC
CDR3: CASSLLLASFQETQYF

V: TRBV7-9
D: -
size: -
J: TRBJ1-4
DNA: TGTGCCAGCAGCTTAGGATCAGAGCTCGTCGAAAAACTGTTTTTT
CDR3: CASSLGSELVEKLFF

V: TRBV7-3
D: -
size: -
J: TRBJ1-1
DNA: TGTGCCAGCAGCCCTAGGGTAGGGACCGCTGAAGCTTTCTTT
CDR3: CASSPRVGTAEAFF